The 8 T cell receptor beta chains in this list originate from one sample, sequenced in a study of blood T cell repertoires in COVID-19. Assay: immunoSEQ multiplex PCR; the TCRdb copy retains only in-frame clones and omits some. The data contain about 110,000 clones, about nine tenths of them singletons. Sequencing was performed on peripheral blood. The receptors stem from a woman between 45 and 65 years old with acute or convalescent COVID-19.

A single count supports this clone. The chain carries TRBV9 and TRBJ2-7; no clear D. This CDR3 contains 12 residues. CDR1 SGDLS and CDR2 YYNGEE come from the germline V gene. V lost 4 bases, J lost 7 bases, and 12 bases lay in between. The CDR3 coding sequence is TGTGCCAGCAGCTCCGACAATGGGGAGCAGTACTTC. This gives the protein CASSSDNGEQYF.

This sequence joins TRBV2 and TRBJ1-2; the D is unclear. Trimming removed 8 bases from V and 4 bases from J, with 17 bases in between. Germline loops: CDR1 SNHLY, CDR2 FYNNEI. CDR3 length: 14 amino acids. The CDR3 spells CASALEGRFYGYTF. CDR3 DNA sequence: TGTGCCAGCGCACTAGAAGGCAGGTTCTATGGCTACACCTTC.

The V and J genes are TRBV25-1 and TRBJ1-2; D gene ambiguous. The CDR3 is 16 residues long. The germline gives CDR1 MGHDK, CDR2 SYGVNS. V lost 3 bases and J lost 1, with 15 bases in between. CDR3 residues: CASSEGTVGVNYGYTF. CDR3 DNA sequence: TGTGCCAGCAGTGAGGGAACAGTCGGGGTTAACTATGGCTACACCTTC.

The chain employs TRBV27 and TRBJ1-5; 8 positions match TRBD1. CDR1 is MNHEY and CDR2 is SMNVEV in the germline V gene (reference sequence). There are 14 residues in the CDR3. Losses at the gene ends were 4 bases for V and 4 bases for J; bases not matched to a gene: 3. The CDR3 DNA is TGTGCCAGCAGTTGGACAGGGAGGAATCAGCCCCAGCATTTT. It is translated as CASSWTGRNQPQHF.

The chain recombines TRBV7-6 with TRBJ1-2; D gene ambiguous. This CDR3 has 14 residues. The germline V gene encodes CDR1 SGHVS and CDR2 FNYEAQ. V gave up 5 bases and J gave up 2 bases, with 12 bases separating them. Written as DNA, the CDR3 is TGTGCCAGCAGCCCCCTGGGAGGGAACTATGGCTACACCTTC. Protein sequence: CASSPLGGNYGYTF.

The chain has TRBV7-2 and TRBJ1-5; 11 bases agree with TRBD1. The CDR3 extends over 16 amino acids. Trimming cost V 2 bases and J 4 bases; bases outside gene matches: 4. Germline V gene sequence: CDR1 SGHTA, CDR2 FQGNSA. The CDR3 DNA sequence: TGTGCCAGCAGCTTATCCGGGACAGGGGGGAATCAGCCCCAGCATTTT. Translating it yields CASSLSGTGGNQPQHF. The whole variable domain, filled in from reference TRBV7-2 and TRBJ1-5, reads GAGVSQSPSNKVTEKGKDVELRCDPISGHTALYWYRQSLGQGLEFLIYFQGNSAPDKSGLPSDRFSAERTGGSVSTLTIQRTQQEDSAVYLCASSLSGTGGNQPQHFGDGTRLSIL.

CDR3 loop: CATPNRNTGELFF. The CDR3 DNA sequence: TGTGCCACCCCAAATAGGAACACCGGGGAGCTGTTTTTT. The chain links TRBV19 to TRBJ2-2; D gene unclear. The germline gives CDR1 LNHDA, CDR2 SQIVND (reference sequence). Trimming took 10 bases from V and 1 from J, leaving 10 bases between them. This CDR3 is built from 13 residues.

The chain has TRBV6-2 or TRBV6-3 and TRBJ2-5; D ambiguous. Germline loops: CDR1 MNHEY, CDR2 SVGEGT. CDR3 length equals 14 residues. V dropped 5 bases and J dropped 5 bases, with 15 bases sitting between them. CDR3 sequence (DNA): TGTGCCAGCAGTCAGACTCCCTTGTGGGAGACCCAGTACTTC. Its protein is CASSQTPLWETQYF.